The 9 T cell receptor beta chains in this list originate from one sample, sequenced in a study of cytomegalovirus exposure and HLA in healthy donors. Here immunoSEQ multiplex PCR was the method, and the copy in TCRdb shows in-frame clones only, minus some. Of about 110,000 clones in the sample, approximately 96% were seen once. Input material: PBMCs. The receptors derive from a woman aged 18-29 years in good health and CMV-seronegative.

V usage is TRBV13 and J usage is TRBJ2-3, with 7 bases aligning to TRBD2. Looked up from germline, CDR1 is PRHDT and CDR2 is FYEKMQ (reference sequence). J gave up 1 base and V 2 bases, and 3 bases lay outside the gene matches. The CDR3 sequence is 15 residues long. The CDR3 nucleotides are TGTGCCAGCAGCTTACCTCGGGGGGGCACAGATACGCAGTATTTT. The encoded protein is CASSLPRGGTDTQYF. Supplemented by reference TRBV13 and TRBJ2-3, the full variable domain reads AAGVIQSPRHLIKEKRETATLKCYPIPRHDTVYWYQQGPGQDPQFLISFYEKMQSDKGSIPDRFSAQQFSDYHSELNMSSLELGDSALYFCASSLPRGGTDTQYFGPGTRLTVL.

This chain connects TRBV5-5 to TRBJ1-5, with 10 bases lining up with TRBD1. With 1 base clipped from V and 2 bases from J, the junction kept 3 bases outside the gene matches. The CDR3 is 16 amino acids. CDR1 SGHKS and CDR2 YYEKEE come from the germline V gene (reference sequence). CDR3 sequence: CASSLIGTGGNQPQHF. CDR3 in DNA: TGTGCCAGCAGCTTGATAGGGACAGGGGGCAATCAGCCCCAGCATTTT.

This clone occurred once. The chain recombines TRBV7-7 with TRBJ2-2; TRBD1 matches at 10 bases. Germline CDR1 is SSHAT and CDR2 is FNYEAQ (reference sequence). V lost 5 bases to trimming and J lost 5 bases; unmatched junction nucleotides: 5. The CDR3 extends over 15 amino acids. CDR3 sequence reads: CASSLRTGGTGELFF. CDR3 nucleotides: TGTGCCAGCAGCCTTCGGACAGGGGGGACCGGGGAGCTGTTTTTT. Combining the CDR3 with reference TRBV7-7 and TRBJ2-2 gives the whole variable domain GAGVSQSPRYKVTKRGQDVTLRCDPISSHATLYWYQQALGQGPEFLTYFNYEAQPDKSGLPSDRFSAERPEGSISTLTIQRTEQRDSAMYRCASSLRTGGTGELFFGEGSRLTVL.

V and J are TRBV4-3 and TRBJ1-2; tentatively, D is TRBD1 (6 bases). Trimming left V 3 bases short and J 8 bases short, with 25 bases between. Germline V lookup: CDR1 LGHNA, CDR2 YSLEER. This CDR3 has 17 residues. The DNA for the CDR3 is TGCGCCAGCAGCCAGCAAAGAGGTCAGGGGATAGGCGGAGGCTACACCTTC. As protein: CASSQQRGQGIGGGYTF.

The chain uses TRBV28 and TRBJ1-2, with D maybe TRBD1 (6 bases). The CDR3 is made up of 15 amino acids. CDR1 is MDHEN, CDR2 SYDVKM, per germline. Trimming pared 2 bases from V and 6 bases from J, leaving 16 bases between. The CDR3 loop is CASSLEPQGIDGYTF. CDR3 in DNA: TGTGCCAGCAGTTTAGAGCCCCAGGGGATCGATGGCTACACCTTC.

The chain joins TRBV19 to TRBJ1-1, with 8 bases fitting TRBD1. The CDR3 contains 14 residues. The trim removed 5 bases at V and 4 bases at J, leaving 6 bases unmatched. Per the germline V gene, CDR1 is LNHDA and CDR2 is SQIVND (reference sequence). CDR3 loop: CASSARQGSTEAFF. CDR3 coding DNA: TGTGCCAGTAGTGCCAGACAGGGGAGCACTGAAGCTTTCTTT.

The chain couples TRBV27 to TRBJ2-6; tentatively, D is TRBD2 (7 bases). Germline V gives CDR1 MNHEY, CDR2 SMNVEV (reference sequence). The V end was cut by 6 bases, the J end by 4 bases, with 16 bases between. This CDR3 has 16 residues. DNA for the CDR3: TGTGCCAGCAGCCTAGGGGGGGGGAAAGGGGCCAACGTCCTGACTTTC. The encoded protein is CASSLGGGKGANVLTF.

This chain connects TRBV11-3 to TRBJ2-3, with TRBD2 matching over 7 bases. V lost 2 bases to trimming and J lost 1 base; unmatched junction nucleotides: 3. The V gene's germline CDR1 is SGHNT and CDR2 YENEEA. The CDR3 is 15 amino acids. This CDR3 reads CASSLRGGGTDTQYF. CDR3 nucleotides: TGTGCCAGCAGCTTACGGGGAGGGGGCACAGATACGCAGTATTTT.

CDR3 residues: CASSEAASSSYEQYF. Written as DNA, the CDR3 is TGTGCCAGCAGTGAAGCGGCTAGCAGTTCCTACGAGCAGTACTTC. V usage is TRBV6-1 and J usage is TRBJ2-7; a possible D gene is TRBD2 (5 bases). Trimming cost V 0 bases and J 1 base, with 10 bases left between them. Germline assignment: CDR1 MNHNS and CDR2 SASEGT. This CDR3 has 15 residues.